Listed here are 19 T cell receptor beta chains from one sample, sequenced in a study of cytomegalovirus exposure and HLA in healthy donors. Profiled with immunoSEQ multiplex PCR; TCRdb holds only in-frame clones, not every one. Among 90,000 to 150,000 clones listed, roughly 88% were seen once. The sample was PBMCs. These receptors all stem from a man younger than 30 in good health and CMV-seronegative.

The rearrangement uses TRBV7-2 and TRBJ2-7; a possible D gene is TRBD1 (6 bases). Germline CDR1 and CDR2: SGHTA and FQGNSA. Trimming left V 1 base short and J 3 bases short, with 10 bases between. CDR3 length: 14 residues. The DNA for the CDR3 is TGTGCCAGCAGCTTAGGCTACAGGGACTACGAGCAGTACTTC. Amino acids: CASSLGYRDYEQYF.

The V and J genes are TRBV4-3 and TRBJ1-2, with D possibly being TRBD1 (6 bases). This CDR3 contains 17 residues. V was trimmed by 0 bases and J by 2 bases, leaving 16 bases between them. Germline V gene lookup returns CDR1 LGHNA and CDR2 YSLEER. DNA of the CDR3: TGCGCCAGCAGCCAAGACCCCACAGGGAACGTAAACTATGGCTACACCTTC. Translated: CASSQDPTGNVNYGYTF.

V is TRBV6-5 and J is TRBJ2-7; the match to TRBD1 covers 8 bases. Per the germline V gene, CDR1 is MNHEY and CDR2 is SVGAGI. The V and J ends lost 6 bases and 1 base, in that order; junction bases with no gene match: 2. CDR3 length: 13 amino acids. The CDR3 bases are TGTGCCAGCAGCCGGGACAGGTCCTACGAGCAGTACTTC. Protein: CASSRDRSYEQYF.

The chain joins TRBV10-1 to TRBJ2-1; D is unresolved. Trimming cost V 3 bases and J 9 bases, with 18 bases left between them. The CDR3 contains 15 residues. Germline V gives CDR1 WNHNN, CDR2 SYGVQD (reference sequence). CDR3 amino acids: CASSETGAANTEQFF. The CDR3 bases are TGCGCCAGCAGTGAAACCGGAGCAGCCAATACTGAGCAGTTCTTC.

A note on this clone: At one end, the junction sequence differs from germline, possibly due to a read error. This rearrangement joins TRBV7-6 to TRBJ2-7; maybe TRBD2 (6 bases). Germline CDR1 is SGHVS and CDR2 is FNYEAQ. The CDR3 has 14 residues. DNA for the CDR3: TGTGCCAGCAGCCCCCGACTAGGAGACTACGAGCAGTACTTT. Protein: CASSPRLGDYEQYF.

The V gene is TRBV9, the J gene TRBJ2-7, with TRBD1 matching over 11 bases. V lost 0 bases and J lost 3; bases outside the gene matches: 5. This CDR3 region has 16 residues. Germline CDR1 reads SGDLS; CDR2 reads YYNGEE. DNA for the CDR3: TGTGCCAGCAGCGTAGCTGGGACAGGGGGATTCTACGAGCAGTACTTC. The encoded protein is CASSVAGTGGFYEQYF.

The J gene is TRBJ2-3, the V gene TRBV6-1; 8 bases match TRBD1. The ends lost 4 bases at V and 3 bases at J; junction bases unmatched: 3. The CDR3 covers 14 residues. In germline, CDR1 is MNHNS, CDR2 SASEGT. CDR3 region: CASSGRGRTDTQYF. The CDR3 bases are TGTGCCAGCAGTGGCAGGGGGCGGACAGATACGCAGTATTTT.

This chain links TRBV9 with TRBJ1-2, with 7 bases that match TRBD1. Trimming at V came to 5 bases and at J to 7 bases, leaving 11 bases not matched to a gene. The CDR3 is 14 amino acids. CDR1 is SGDLS and CDR2 is YYNGEE in the germline V gene. The CDR3 DNA is TGTGCCAGCAGTCTGGGACAGAGAGAATCTGGCTACACCTTC. Protein product: CASSLGQRESGYTF. Looking up the rest from reference TRBV9 and TRBJ1-2 gives the full variable domain: DSGVTQTPKHLITATGQRVTLRCSPRSGDLSVYWYQQSLDQGLQFLIQYYNGEERAKGNILERFSAQQFPDLHSELNLSSLELGDSALYFCASSLGQRESGYTFGSGTRLTVV.

Remarks on this clone: At one end, the junction sequence differs from germline, possibly due to a read error. The chain links TRBV5-8 to TRBJ2-1, with 7 bases fitting TRBD1. The CDR3 consists of 15 residues. Germline V gives CDR1 SGHTS, CDR2 YDEGEE. CDR3 nucleotide sequence: TGTGCCAGAAGCTACAGGGGCCTGAGGGACAATGAGCAGTTCTTC. Amino acid sequence: CARSYRGLRDNEQFF.

The chain links TRBV9 to TRBJ2-1; the match to TRBD1 covers 8 bases. The junction had 7 bases not matched to a gene; V was cut back by 4 bases and J by 1 base. CDR3 length: 16 amino acids. Per germline, CDR1 SGDLS and CDR2 YYNGEE. The CDR3, as DNA: TGTGCCAGCAGCTCCCGGGACAGGACTTCCTACAATGAGCAGTTCTTC. Its translation: CASSSRDRTSYNEQFF.

V and J are TRBV18 and TRBJ2-1; the match to TRBD2 covers 9 bases. The CDR3 covers 13 residues. Germline CDR1 reads KGHSH; CDR2 reads LQKENI. V was clipped by 1 base and J by 9 bases; unmatched bases: 1. The CDR3 DNA is TGTGCCAGCTCACCACAAGCGGGAGGTGAGCAGTTCTTC. Translation: CASSPQAGGEQFF.

V is TRBV6-1 and J is TRBJ1-4; the D gene is possibly TRBD1 (5 bases). This CDR3 comprises 15 residues. The ends were cut back, 2 bases at V and 0 bases at J, with 7 bases in the middle. Germline loops: CDR1 MNHNS, CDR2 SASEGT. CDR3 coding DNA: TGTGCCAGCAGTGAAACCAGGGCAACTAATGAAAAACTGTTTTTT. This codes for CASSETRATNEKLFF.

The chain combines TRBV7-9 with TRBJ1-2; TRBD1 matches at 7 bases. CDR1 SEHNR and CDR2 FQNEAQ come from the germline V gene (reference sequence). The CDR3 extends over 14 amino acids. V trimming: 4 bases; J trimming: 8 bases; junction bases outside the gene matches: 10. CDR3 nucleotides: TGTGCCAGCAGCTCCACGGACAGGCCTGGGGGCTACACCTTC. Translation gives CASSSTDRPGGYTF.

The rearrangement uses TRBV30 and TRBJ2-3; 8 bases fit TRBD1. This CDR3 region has 15 residues. The germline CDR1 and CDR2 sequences are GTSNPN and SVGIG (reference sequence). With 5 bases clipped from V and 6 bases from J, the junction kept 13 bases outside the gene matches. CDR3 in DNA: TGTGCCTGGCACCGCGGCTGGACAGGGACGGATACGCAGTATTTT. It is translated as CAWHRGWTGTDTQYF. The entire variable domain, with the rest obtained from reference TRBV30 and TRBJ2-3, is as follows: SQTIHQWPATLVQPVGSPLSLECTVEGTSNPNLYWYRQAAGRGLQLLFYSVGIGQISSEVPQNLSASRPQDRQFILSSKKLLLSDSGFYLCAWHRGWTGTDTQYFGPGTRLTVL.

In this sample, this clone turned up a few times. This sequence joins TRBV4-3 and TRBJ2-3; D is uncertain. This CDR3 spans 15 amino acids. Germline loops: CDR1 LGHNA, CDR2 YSLEER. The germline V and J ends were trimmed by 0 bases and 3 bases, with 10 bases remaining between them. The CDR3 reads CASSQDLSTTDTQYF. The CDR3 DNA reads TGCGCCAGCAGCCAAGATCTGAGTACGACAGATACGCAGTATTTT.

The rearrangement uses TRBV15 and TRBJ2-7, with 7 positions matching TRBD2. J lost 2 bases, V lost 1 base, and 8 bases had no gene match. The germline gives CDR1 LNHNV, CDR2 YYDKDF (reference sequence). This CDR3 is 16 amino acids long. The CDR3 region has the DNA TGTGCCACCAGCAGAGTTTCGGCTAGCGGAACCTACGAGCAGTACTTC. Protein sequence: CATSRVSASGTYEQYF. Full variable domain (missing parts from reference TRBV15 and TRBJ2-7): DAMVIQNPRYQVTQFGKPVTLSCSQTLNHNVMYWYQQKSSQAPKLLFHYYDKDFNNEADTPDNFQSRRPNTSFCFLDIRSPGLGDTAMYLCATSRVSASGTYEQYFGPGTRLTVT.

The V gene is TRBV9, the J gene TRBJ1-5, with 9 nucleotides matching TRBD1. V lost 3 bases and J lost 6; bases outside the gene matches: 7. This CDR3 region has 15 residues. From germline, CDR1 is SGDLS and CDR2 YYNGEE. CDR3 sequence reads: CASSAGQGVGQPQHF. Written as DNA, the CDR3 is TGTGCCAGCAGCGCGGGACAGGGAGTCGGTCAGCCCCAGCATTTT.

J is TRBJ1-1 and V is TRBV2; D gene ambiguous. This CDR3 is 13 amino acids long. V was clipped by 10 bases and J by 1 base, with 13 bases between them. CDR1 is SNHLY, CDR2 FYNNEI, per germline. The CDR3 DNA follows: TGTGCCACCGCGGGGATAAGGAACACTGAAGCTTTCTTT. This encodes CATAGIRNTEAFF.

The genes are TRBV4-1 and TRBJ2-5, with 10 bases aligning to TRBD2. In germline, CDR1 is MGHRA, CDR2 YSYEKL. This CDR3 contains 16 residues. V trimming: 3 bases; J trimming: 0 bases; junction bases outside the gene matches: 4. The CDR3 coding sequence is TGCGCCAGCAGCCAGATTAGCGGGGGGTACCAAGAGACCCAGTACTTC. Translated, it gives CASSQISGGYQETQYF.